This TCR beta chain was identified during a study of T cells after posttransplantation cyclophosphamide. Worth noting for this clone: Its antigen is unidentified.

Study-wide findings and caveats: Skin or GI-infiltrating T cells shared few TRB sequences with blood.

Sequenced by immunoSEQ multiplex PCR; TCRdb stores in-frame clones only, minus some. The data contain some 9,400 clones, about 98% of them singletons. Cells defined as naive were viable CD3+CD4+ or CD3+CD8+ and CCR7+CD45RA+CD45RO-CD95-CD27+CD28+. This CDR3 contains 15 residues. V was shortened by 0 bases and J by 2 bases, with 11 bases between the two germline ends. Germline-derived CDR1 and CDR2 are SQVTM and ANQGSEA. The chain combines TRBV29-1 with TRBJ2-1; D possibly corresponds to TRBD2 (6 bases). The TCR originated in a woman aged 60 to 75 in good health, CMV-negative, and a related stem cell transplant donor. The specimen sequenced was naive CD4+ T cells sorted from PBMCs. The CDR3 is CSVEDPGVPYNEQFF. The CDR3, as DNA: TGCAGCGTTGAAGATCCGGGGGTCCCCTACAATGAGCAGTTCTTC.